This TCR beta chain was sequenced during a study of post-analysis software for immune sequencing data. Study as a whole: The disease courses covered relapsing-remitting, secondary progressive and progressive-relapsing multiple sclerosis.

Germline loops: CDR1 MGHRA, CDR2 YSYEKL. This CDR3 region has 14 residues. V was pared by 1 base and J by 3 bases, with 10 bases between. Points on this clonotype: What it binds is unknown.

Tagging with unique molecular identifiers was a feature of the TCR beta cDNA libraries. T cells numbering about 1 to 10 million gave rise to around 500,000 cDNA molecules. A single record per CDR3 protein comes from TCRdb applying MiXCR to the PCR reads. The repertoire holds almost 700,000 distinct CDR3 sequences, with roughly three fifths as singletons. Overall study results and limits: By F measure, strong co-clustering occurred among samples prepared in the same batch. Relative to controls, patients had about five TRBV segments at higher frequency, with TRBV5-6, TRBV5-1 and TRBV20-1 among these. People with multiple sclerosis had a significantly lower normalized Chao1 diversity than controls did.

The rearrangement links TRBV4-1 to TRBJ2-7; perhaps TRBD1 as D (6 bases). The clonotype originates from a girl aged 2-10 years with multiple sclerosis. Sequencing was done on a sample of blood. The CDR3 spells CASSQADRHYEQYF. The DNA of the CDR3 is TGCGCCAGCAGCCAAGCGGACAGACACTACGAGCAGTACTTC.